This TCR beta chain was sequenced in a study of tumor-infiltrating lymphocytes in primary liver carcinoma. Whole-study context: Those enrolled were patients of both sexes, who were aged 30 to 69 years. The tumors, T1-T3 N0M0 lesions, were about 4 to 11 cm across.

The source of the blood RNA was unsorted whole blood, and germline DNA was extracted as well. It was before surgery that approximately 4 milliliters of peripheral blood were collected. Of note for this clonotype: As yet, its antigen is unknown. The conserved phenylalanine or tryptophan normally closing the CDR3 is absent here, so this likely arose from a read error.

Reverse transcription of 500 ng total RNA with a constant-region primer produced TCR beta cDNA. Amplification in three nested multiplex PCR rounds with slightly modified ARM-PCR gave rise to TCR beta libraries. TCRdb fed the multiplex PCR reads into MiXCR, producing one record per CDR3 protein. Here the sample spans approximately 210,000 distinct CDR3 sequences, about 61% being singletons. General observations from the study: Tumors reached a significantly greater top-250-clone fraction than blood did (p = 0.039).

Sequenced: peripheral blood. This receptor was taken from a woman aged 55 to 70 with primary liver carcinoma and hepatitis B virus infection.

The CDR3 loop reads CASSLEWWQVYQQYL. The CDR3 DNA reads as TGTGCCAGCAGCTTAGAGTGGTGGCAGGTCTACCAGCAGTACTTA. The chain employs TRBV11-2 and TRBJ2-7; D call uncertain. This CDR3 spans 15 amino acids. Germline CDR1 SGHAT, CDR2 FQNNGV.